One and the same sample provided the 8 T cell receptor beta chains below, sequenced in a study of CD8+ T cells in alopecia areata. Extracted from the samples, RNA was reverse transcribed into cDNA to serve as the sequencing template. The method was immunoSEQ multiplex PCR; TCRdb's version includes in-frame clones alone and lacks a portion of them. This table holds some 4,000 clones, about two thirds found once. What was sequenced was skin. Source of these receptors: a human donor in good health.

This sequence joins TRBV9 and TRBJ1-5; 10 bases map to TRBD1. V gave up 4 bases and J gave up 6 bases; unmatched junction bases: 7. CDR3 length equals 15 residues. Looked up from germline, CDR1 is SGDLS and CDR2 is YYNGEE. CDR3 bases: TGTGCCAGCAGCCCTTCGACAGGGGGCTTTCAGCCCCAGCATTTT. Residues: CASSPSTGGFQPQHF.

This rearrangement joins TRBV19 to TRBJ2-1; 8 positions agree with TRBD1. Losses at the gene ends were 2 bases for V and 1 base for J; bases not matched to a gene: 7. The CDR3 consists of 17 residues. Germline values: CDR1 LNHDA, CDR2 SQIVND (reference sequence). CDR3 protein: CASSIRDRGLSYNEQFF. CDR3 nucleotides: TGTGCCAGTAGTATAAGAGACAGGGGCTTATCCTACAATGAGCAGTTCTTC.

With respect to this clone: The junction departs from the called germline gene at one end, perhaps through a read error. Other DNA sequences in the sample encode the same CDR3. The chain combines TRBV2 with TRBJ2-3; 8 nucleotides agree with TRBD1. The CDR3 extends over 16 amino acids. Germline CDR1 SNHLY, CDR2 FYNNEI. The CDR3: CASSEKNQGAADTQYF. CDR3 in DNA: TGTGCCAGCAGTGAAAAGAATCAGGGGGCGGCAGATACACAGTATTTT.

V usage is TRBV5-1 and J usage is TRBJ2-3; no definite D call. CDR1 and CDR2 from the germline V gene are SGHRS and YFSETQ. Trimming pared 4 bases from V and 6 bases from J, leaving 15 bases between. The CDR3 extends over 14 amino acids. CDR3 DNA: TGCGCCAGCAGCAGGATGGCGATACAGGATACGCAGTATTTT. Its translation: CASSRMAIQDTQYF.

This chain joins TRBV5-4 and TRBJ2-1, with D unclear. Trimming stripped 3 bases from V and 3 bases from J, with 1 base between. This CDR3 has 11 residues. The germline gives CDR1 SGHNT, CDR2 YYREEE (reference sequence). CDR3 sequence (DNA): TGTGCCAGCAGCTACTACAATGAGCAGTTCTTC. Translation: CASSYYNEQFF.

CDR3 in amino acids: CASSLDRGPGNTIYF. The CDR3 nucleotides are TGTGCCAGCAGCTTAGACAGGGGGCCCGGAAACACCATATATTTT. The V and J genes are TRBV7-2 and TRBJ1-3; TRBD1 matches at 9 bases. CDR3 length equals 15 residues. V lost 1 base and J lost 4; bases outside the gene matches: 2. The germline V gene encodes CDR1 SGHTA and CDR2 FQGNSA.

The chain employs TRBV27 and TRBJ2-5; the D gene is possibly TRBD1 (6 bases). This CDR3 spans 13 amino acids. With 5 bases removed from V and 7 bases from J, the gap between germline ends came to 14 bases. The germline V gene has CDR1 MNHEY and CDR2 SMNVEV (reference sequence). DNA for the CDR3: TGTGCCAGCAGTCCCCATGAGACAGGGACCCAGTACTTC. Translating it yields CASSPHETGTQYF.

Only a few counts were recorded for this clone. The J gene is TRBJ1-4, the V gene TRBV10-2; D unresolved. CDR1 WSHSY and CDR2 SAAADI come from the germline V gene. The CDR3 extends over 12 amino acids. With 4 bases removed from V and 9 bases from J, the gap between germline ends came to 9 bases. Here the CDR3 DNA reads TGCGCCAGCAGTGTGGTCGGACAAAAACTGTTTTTT. Translation gives CASSVVGQKLFF.